This T cell receptor (beta chain) was found in a study of blood T cell repertoires in COVID-19. The CDR3 runs to 16 residues. Germline-derived CDR1 and CDR2 are SGHKS and YYEKEE (reference sequence). The V segment lost 2 bases and the J segment 1 base; nucleotides outside the gene matches: 8. Some clones are missing from TCRdb's copy, which holds only in-frame ones; the method was immunoSEQ multiplex PCR. The data show approximately 60,000 clones, about 89% seen once. This clone was counted only a few times. Sample: peripheral blood. This chain joins TRBV5-5 and TRBJ1-1; 7 bases are a match to TRBD1. The clonotype comes from a man aged 60 to 75 with active or convalescent COVID-19. The CDR3 spells CASSFVLTGKNTEAFF. CDR3 bases: TGTGCCAGCAGCTTTGTGTTGACAGGGAAGAACACTGAAGCTTTCTTT.